This TCR beta chain was documented in a study of blood T cell repertoires in COVID-19. Study-wide context: Both acute and convalescent COVID-19 samples were obtained from the United States, Italy and Spain.

The CDR3 is made up of 17 amino acids. TCRdb's table, derived via immunoSEQ multiplex PCR, lists solely in-frame clones and lacks some. The sample has 200,000 to 250,000 clones; approximately 80% are singletons. The TCR originated in a man in his thirties or forties with active or convalescent COVID-19. The J gene is TRBJ2-5, the V gene TRBV21-1; TRBD2, as called in the table, went unchecked against the DNA. TRBV21-1 is recorded as a pseudogene. The source material was peripheral blood. CDR3 loop: CASSKKMDSRPQETQYF. The CDR3 coding sequence is TGTGCCAGCAGCAAAAAAATGGACTCTAGGCCTCAAGAGACCCAGTACTTC.